This entry concerns a single T cell receptor beta chain. The CDR3 length is 12 residues. The V gene lost 3 bases and the J gene lost 6 bases, with 9 bases spanning the gap. Looked up from germline, CDR1 is LNHDA and CDR2 is SQIVND (reference sequence). Measured with immunoSEQ multiplex PCR; TCRdb has only the in-frame clones, and not every one. The repertoire holds 140,000 to 150,000 clones, roughly 81% seen once, with about 8% in the top ten. The sample belongs to a study of blood T cell repertoires in COVID-19. Across the whole study: Researchers got acute and convalescent COVID-19 samples from the United States, Italy and Spain. PBMCs, B-cell-depleted T cells, or T cells provided the cDNA or gDNA that made up the material.

The chain is built from TRBV19 and TRBJ2-7; possibly TRBD2 for D (6 bases). Material for sequencing was peripheral blood. This TCR derives from a human donor with acute or convalescent COVID-19. The donor label of this sample is uncertain. CDR3 sequence: CASSIVGGEQYF. The CDR3 DNA is TGTGCCAGTAGTATCGTCGGGGGCGAGCAGTACTTC.